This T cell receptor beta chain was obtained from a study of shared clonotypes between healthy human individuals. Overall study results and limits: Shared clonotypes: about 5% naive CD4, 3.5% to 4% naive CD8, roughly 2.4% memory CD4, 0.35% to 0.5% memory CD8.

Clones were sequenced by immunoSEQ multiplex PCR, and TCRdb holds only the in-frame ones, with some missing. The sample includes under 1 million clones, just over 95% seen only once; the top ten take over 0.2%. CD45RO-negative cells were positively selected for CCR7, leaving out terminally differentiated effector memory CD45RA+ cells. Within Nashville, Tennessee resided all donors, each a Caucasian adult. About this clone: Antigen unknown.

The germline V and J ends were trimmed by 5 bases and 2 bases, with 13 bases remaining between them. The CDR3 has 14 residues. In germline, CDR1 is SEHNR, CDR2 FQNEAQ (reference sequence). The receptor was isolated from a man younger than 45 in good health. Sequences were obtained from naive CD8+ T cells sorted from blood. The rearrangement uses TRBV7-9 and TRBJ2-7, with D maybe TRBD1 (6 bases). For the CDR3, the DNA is TGTGCCAGCAGCCCGAGGGGGAAGGCCTACGAGCAGTACTTC. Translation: CASSPRGKAYEQYF.